This TCR beta chain emerged from a study of T cells expressing NK-cell markers. TCRdb processed the 5' RACE reads again and assigns one entry to each CDR3 protein, with no DNA. The sample data list roughly 430,000 distinct CDR3 sequences. Germline V CDR1 and CDR2: SQVTM, ANQGSEA. This CDR3 spans 12 amino acids. The sample taken for sequencing was blood T cells: a sorted CD56 or NKG2C T cell subset, CD4+ or CD8+ T cells, or bulk PBMC T cells (not recorded which). The gene calls are TRBV29-1 and TRBJ2-5; TCRdb reports TRBD1, a call that lacks DNA to check it against. The clonotype originates from a woman aged 18 to 75 in good health. CDR3 loop: CSATTGQETQYF. Looking up the rest from reference TRBV29-1 and TRBJ2-5 gives the full variable domain: SAVISQKPSRDICQRGTSLTIQCQVDSQVTMMFWYRQQPGQSLTLIATANQGSEATYESGFVIDKFPISRPNLTFSTLTVSNMSPEDSSIYLCSATTGQETQYFGPGTRLLVL.